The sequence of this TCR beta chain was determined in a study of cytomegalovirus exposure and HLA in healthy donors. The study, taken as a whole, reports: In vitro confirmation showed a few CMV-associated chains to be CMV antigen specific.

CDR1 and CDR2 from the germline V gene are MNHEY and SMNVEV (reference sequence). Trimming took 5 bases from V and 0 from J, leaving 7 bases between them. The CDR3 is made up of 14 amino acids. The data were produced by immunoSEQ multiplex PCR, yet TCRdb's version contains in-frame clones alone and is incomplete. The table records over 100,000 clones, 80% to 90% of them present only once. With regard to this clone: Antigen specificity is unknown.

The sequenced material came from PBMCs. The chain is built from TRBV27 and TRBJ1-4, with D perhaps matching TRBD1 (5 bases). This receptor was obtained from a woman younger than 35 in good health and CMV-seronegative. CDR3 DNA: TGTGCCAGCAGTGGAGGGGCAACTAATGAAAAACTGTTTTTT. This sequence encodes CASSGGATNEKLFF.